Below are 3 T cell receptor beta chains sequenced from a single sample in a study of cytomegalovirus exposure and HLA in healthy donors. PCR used 60 Vbeta primers and 13 Jbeta primers. TCRdb's table, derived via immunoSEQ multiplex PCR, lists solely in-frame clones and lacks some. Of 150,000 to 200,000 clones listed, about 12% are singletons. Material for sequencing was PBMCs. The receptors stem from a man in his fifties in good health and CMV-seropositive.

This clone was seen a handful of times. This chain connects TRBV11-3 to TRBJ2-5; TRBD2 might be the D (5 bases). The CDR3 runs 14 residues. V lost 5 bases, J lost 7 bases, and 17 bases lay in between. Germline assignment: CDR1 SGHNT and CDR2 YENEEA. The chain's CDR3 is CASSGRADRGTQYF. Written as DNA, the CDR3 is TGTGCCAGCAGCGGGCGGGCGGATCGGGGGACCCAGTACTTC.

In its sample, this clone was seen a few times. The chain joins TRBV28 to TRBJ2-7; 10 nucleotides match TRBD2. Trimming at V came to 4 bases and at J to 5 bases, leaving 8 bases not matched to a gene. The germline gives CDR1 MDHEN, CDR2 SYDVKM. The length of the CDR3 is 15 residues. CDR3 in DNA: TGTGCCAGCAGTTCGACCGGGACTAGCGTCCACGAGCAGTACTTC. It is translated as CASSSTGTSVHEQYF.

This clone was observed a few times. V usage is TRBV2 and J usage is TRBJ1-1; D gene uncertain. The CDR3 length is 11 residues. V lost 9 bases and J lost 5, with 10 bases in between. Germline lookup yields CDR1 SNHLY and CDR2 FYNNEI. Written as DNA, the CDR3 is TGTGCCAGAATTGAGGCAACTGAAGCTTTCTTT. This sequence encodes CARIEATEAFF.